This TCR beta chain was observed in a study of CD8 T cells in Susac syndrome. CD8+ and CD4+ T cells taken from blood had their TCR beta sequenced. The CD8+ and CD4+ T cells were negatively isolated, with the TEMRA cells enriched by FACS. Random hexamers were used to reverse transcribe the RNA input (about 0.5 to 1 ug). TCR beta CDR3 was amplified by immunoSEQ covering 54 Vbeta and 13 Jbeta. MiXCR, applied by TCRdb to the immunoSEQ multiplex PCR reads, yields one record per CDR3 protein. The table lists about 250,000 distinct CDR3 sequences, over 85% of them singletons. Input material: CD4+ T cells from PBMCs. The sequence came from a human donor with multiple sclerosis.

This CDR3 reads CASSLTMTTDTQYF. The CDR3 region has the DNA TGCGCCAGCAGCTTAACGATGACCACAGATACGCAGTATTTT. V gene TRBV5-1 combines with J gene TRBJ2-3, with unresolved D. The germline V and J ends were trimmed by 2 bases and 2 bases, with 9 bases remaining between them. Germline V gene lookup returns CDR1 SGHRS and CDR2 YFSETQ. The CDR3 extends over 14 amino acids.